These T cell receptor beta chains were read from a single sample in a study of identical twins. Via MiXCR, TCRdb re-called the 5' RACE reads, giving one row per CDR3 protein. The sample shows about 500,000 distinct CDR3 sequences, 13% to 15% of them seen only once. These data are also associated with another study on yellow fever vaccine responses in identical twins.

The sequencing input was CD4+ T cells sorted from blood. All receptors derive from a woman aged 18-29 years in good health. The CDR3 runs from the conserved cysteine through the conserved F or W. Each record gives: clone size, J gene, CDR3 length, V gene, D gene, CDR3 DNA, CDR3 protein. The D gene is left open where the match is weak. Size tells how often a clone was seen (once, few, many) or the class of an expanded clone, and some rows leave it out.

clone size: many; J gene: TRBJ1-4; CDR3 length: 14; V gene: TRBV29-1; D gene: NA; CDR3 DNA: TGCAGCGTTGGAGGAGTAGGGCTTACCCAAAAACTGTTTTTT; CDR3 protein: CSVGGVGLTQKLFF
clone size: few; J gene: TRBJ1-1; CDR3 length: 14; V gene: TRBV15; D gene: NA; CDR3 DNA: TGTGCCACCAGCAGAGCCCCCATTACGATTGAAGCTTTCTTT; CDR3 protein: CATSRAPITIEAFF
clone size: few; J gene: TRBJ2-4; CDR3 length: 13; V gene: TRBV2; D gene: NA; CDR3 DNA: TGTGCCAGCGGTTCTCTCCCCGAAGGCATTCAGTACTTC; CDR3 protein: CASGSLPEGIQYF
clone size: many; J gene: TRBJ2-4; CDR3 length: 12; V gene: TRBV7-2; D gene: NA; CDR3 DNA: TGTGCCAGCAGCTTTGGTGGGAACATTCAGTACTTC; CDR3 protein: CASSFGGNIQYF
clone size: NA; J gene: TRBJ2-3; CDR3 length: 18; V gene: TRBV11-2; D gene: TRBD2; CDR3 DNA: TGTGCCAGCAGCTTAGAGGGCGGCACCATAGCGGGGTTGAATACGCAGTATTTT; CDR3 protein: CASSLEGGTIAGLNTQYF
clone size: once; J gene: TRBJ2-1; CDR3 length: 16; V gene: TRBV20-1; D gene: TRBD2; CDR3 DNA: TGCAGCGGGGCTGCGGGAGCCCCTCGGGGTAGCAATGAGCAGTTCTTC; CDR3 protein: CSGAAGAPRGSNEQFF
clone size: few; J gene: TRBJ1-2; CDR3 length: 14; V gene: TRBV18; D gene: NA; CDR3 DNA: TGTGCCAGCTCACCGGGCAGGCTGACCTATGGCTACACCTTC; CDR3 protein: CASSPGRLTYGYTF
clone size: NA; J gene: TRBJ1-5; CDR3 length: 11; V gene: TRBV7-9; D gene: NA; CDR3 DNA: TGTGCCAGAAGAGGGACTCAGCCCCAGCATTTT; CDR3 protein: CARRGTQPQHF
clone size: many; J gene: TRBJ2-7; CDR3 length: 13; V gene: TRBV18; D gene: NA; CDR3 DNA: TGTGCCAGCTCACCACTGGAGGGGCAGGAGCAGTACTTC; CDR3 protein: CASSPLEGQEQYF
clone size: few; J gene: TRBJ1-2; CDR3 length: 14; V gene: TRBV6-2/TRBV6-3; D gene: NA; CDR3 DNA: TGTGCCAGCAGTTACTCCGGCGGAAACTATGGCTACACCTTC; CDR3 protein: CASSYSGGNYGYTF
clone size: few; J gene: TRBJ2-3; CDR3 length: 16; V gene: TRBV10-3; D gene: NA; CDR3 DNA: TGTGCCATCAGTGAGTCGCGGCAGGGAGGCACAGATACGCAGTATTTT; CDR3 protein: CAISESRQGGTDTQYF
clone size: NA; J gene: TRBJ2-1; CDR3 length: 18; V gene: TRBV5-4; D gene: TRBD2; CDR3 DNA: TGTGCCAGCAGCTTAGGACTAGCGGGAGGTGGCGGCTACAATGAGCAGTTCTTC; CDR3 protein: CASSLGLAGGGGYNEQFF
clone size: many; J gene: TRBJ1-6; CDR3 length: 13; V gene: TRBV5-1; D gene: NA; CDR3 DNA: TGCGCCAGCAGCTCGAAAGAGGCCTCACCCCTCCACTTT; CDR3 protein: CASSSKEASPLHF